The 21 T cell receptor beta chains in this list originate from one sample, sequenced in a study of blood T cell repertoires in COVID-19. Profiling relied on immunoSEQ multiplex PCR, and the TCRdb table lists in-frame clones only, not all of them. The profile shows about 250,000 clones, about 89% of them singletons. The sample was peripheral blood. The source is a man younger than 45 with acute or convalescent COVID-19.

This chain connects TRBV5-1 to TRBJ1-1, with TRBD1 matching over 7 bases. This CDR3 region has 17 residues. Germline trimming cut 4 bases from V and 1 base from J; bases unmatched to any gene: 13. Germline V gene sequence: CDR1 SGHRS, CDR2 YFSETQ. The CDR3 loop is CASSLFLTGRANTEAFF. The CDR3, as DNA: TGCGCCAGCAGCCTATTCTTGACAGGGCGAGCGAACACTGAAGCTTTCTTT.

The gene calls are TRBV28 and TRBJ2-5; 7 bases are a match to TRBD2. This CDR3 has 16 residues. Germline V gene data show CDR1 as MDHEN and CDR2 as SYDVKM. The V segment lost 1 base and the J segment 4 bases; nucleotides outside the gene matches: 9. The CDR3 loop is CASSLYSGGQGETQYF. The CDR3 bases are TGTGCCAGCAGTTTATATTCGGGAGGCCAGGGAGAGACCCAGTACTTC.

Worth noting for this clone: One junction end does not reproduce the germline sequence, and a read error may be involved. The J gene is TRBJ2-7, the V gene TRBV6-1; 9 bases map to TRBD1. The CDR3 consists of 15 residues. Germline CDR1 MNHNS, CDR2 SASEGT. DNA for the CDR3: TGTGCCAGCAGTCAAGCGGGACAGGGATCCCTCGAGCAGTACTTC. The encoded protein is CASSQAGQGSLEQYF.

This clone showed up just a few times. The V call is TRBV5-7, the J call TRBJ2-3; tentatively, D is TRBD1 (6 bases). TRBV5-7 is known as an ORF, though its function is uncertain. V lost 5 bases and J lost 4, with 17 bases in between. The CDR3 has 15 residues. The CDR3 spells CASRGAVGPADTQYF. CDR3 nucleotide sequence: TGTGCCAGCAGGGGGGCCGTTGGACCCGCAGATACGCAGTATTTT.

V usage is TRBV4-1 and J usage is TRBJ2-2, with 9 bases fitting TRBD1. V lost 5 bases to trimming and J lost 2 bases; unmatched junction nucleotides: 6. The CDR3 sequence is 16 residues long. Looked up from germline, CDR1 is MGHRA and CDR2 is YSYEKL. The CDR3 DNA reads TGCGCCAGCAGCTATCGGGACAGGGTAAACACCGGGGAGCTGTTTTTT. This codes for CASSYRDRVNTGELFF.

J is TRBJ1-1 and V is TRBV6-6; TRBD1 might be the D (5 bases). Trimming took off 7 bases at V and 0 bases at J, with 15 bases between the two ends. CDR1 is MNHNY and CDR2 is SVGAGI in the germline V gene (reference sequence). This CDR3 comprises 15 residues. CDR3: CASTKSGHMNTEAFF. As DNA, the CDR3 is TGTGCCAGCACCAAATCCGGACATATGAACACTGAAGCTTTCTTT.

This chain joins TRBV27 and TRBJ2-1; D gene ambiguous. Germline CDR1 is MNHEY and CDR2 is SMNVEV (reference sequence). The CDR3 covers 17 residues. V was cut by 5 bases and J by 2 bases, with 19 bases left in between. The CDR3 bases are TGTGCCAGCAGTAGACCCATAGCCGTCGGAACCTACAATGAGCAGTTCTTC. This codes for CASSRPIAVGTYNEQFF.

The rearrangement links TRBV7-9 to TRBJ1-4; a weak D match, TRBD1 (5 bases). The CDR3 is made up of 14 amino acids. Trimming took 5 bases from V and 7 from J, leaving 14 bases between them. Germline lookup yields CDR1 SEHNR and CDR2 FQNEAQ (reference sequence). Here the CDR3 DNA reads TGTGCCAGCAGCCAGTCGGGGGTGGTTGAAAAACTGTTTTTT. Its translation is CASSQSGVVEKLFF.

This clone was recorded once. This chain connects TRBV11-1 to TRBJ2-2; TRBD1 agrees at 8 bases. Trimming took 8 bases from V and 4 from J; bases not matched to a gene: 6. Germline CDR1 SGHAT, CDR2 FQDESV (reference sequence). CDR3 length: 14 amino acids. DNA for the CDR3: TGTGCCAGCGCCCTGGACAGGGCCACCGGGGAGCTGTTTTTT. Translated: CASALDRATGELFF.

This rearrangement joins TRBV4-1 to TRBJ1-4, with TRBD1 as a possible D gene (6 bases). The CDR3 extends over 16 amino acids. V lost 0 bases to trimming and J lost 0 bases, with 8 bases between them. Germline values: CDR1 MGHRA, CDR2 YSYEKL. As DNA, the CDR3 is TGCGCCAGCAGCCAAGATGGGACATCAACTAATGAAAAACTGTTTTTT. Protein sequence: CASSQDGTSTNEKLFF.

The J gene is TRBJ1-1, the V gene TRBV5-1, with TRBD1 matching 7 bases. Germline CDR1 and CDR2: SGHRS and YFSETQ. The CDR3 totals 16 residues. J was trimmed by 0 bases and V by 5 bases; bases with no gene match: 10. CDR3 sequence (DNA): TGCGCCAGCAGTTTCGGACAGGTGTCTCTGAACACTGAAGCTTTCTTT. Protein: CASSFGQVSLNTEAFF.

The rearrangement uses TRBV4-1 and TRBJ1-2; TRBD1 is a possible D gene (6 bases). V lost 2 bases, J lost 3 bases, and 13 bases lay in between. The CDR3 contains 15 residues. Germline CDR1 reads MGHRA; CDR2 reads YSYEKL. The DNA of the CDR3 is TGCGCCAGCAGCCAATATGTGGGGGCGGACTATGGCTACACCTTC. Translated, it gives CASSQYVGADYGYTF.

The chain uses TRBV27 and TRBJ2-1; TRBD1 is a possible D gene (6 bases). V shed 3 bases and J shed 2 bases, with 8 bases lying between them. Germline CDR1 MNHEY, CDR2 SMNVEV (reference sequence). The CDR3 length is 14 residues. The CDR3 loop is CASSFQGTYNEQFF. CDR3 in DNA: TGTGCCAGCAGTTTTCAGGGGACCTACAATGAGCAGTTCTTC.

This chain links TRBV11-3 with TRBJ2-1; 15 positions match TRBD2. The CDR3 contains 16 residues. The germline CDR1 and CDR2 sequences are SGHNT and YENEEA. After removal of 4 bases from V and 10 bases from J, the junction contained 8 bases not matched to a gene. This CDR3 is CASSSPPGLAGGEQFF. The CDR3 nucleotides read TGTGCCAGCAGCTCCCCTCCGGGACTAGCGGGAGGCGAGCAGTTCTTC.

The CDR3 region is CASSGTSGTSYEQYF. In DNA form, the CDR3 reads TGCGCCAGTTCGGGGACTAGCGGGACCTCCTACGAGCAGTACTTC. V usage is TRBV5-1 and J usage is TRBJ2-7; TRBD2 agrees at 13 bases. The germline CDR1 and CDR2 sequences are SGHRS and YFSETQ. The CDR3 runs 15 residues. The V and J ends lost 8 bases and 0 bases, in that order; junction bases with no gene match: 5.

The gene calls are TRBV3-1 (or the pseudogene TRBV3-2) and TRBJ1-1, with unresolved D. Germline V lookup: CDR1 LGHDT, CDR2 YNNKEL (reference sequence). Trimming removed 2 bases at V and 5 bases at J, with 6 bases between. This CDR3 has 12 amino acids. The CDR3 reads CASSQPGTEAFF. The CDR3 DNA reads as TGTGCCAGCAGCCAACCGGGGACTGAAGCTTTCTTT.

The rearrangement joins TRBV5-8 to TRBJ1-5; tentative D call: TRBD1 (5 bases). The CDR3 sequence is 17 residues long. The V gene's germline CDR1 is SGHTS and CDR2 YDEGEE. V was clipped by 1 base and J by 0 bases, with 14 bases between them. CDR3 residues: CASSLFLGGGSNQPQHF. DNA for the CDR3: TGTGCCAGCAGCTTGTTCCTGGGGGGTGGTAGCAATCAGCCCCAGCATTTT.

The chain is built from TRBV6-4 and TRBJ1-2; a possible D gene is TRBD1 (5 bases). This CDR3 is built from 14 residues. Germline CDR1 MRHNA, CDR2 SNTAGT. Trimming pared 6 bases from V and 5 bases from J, leaving 16 bases between. The CDR3: CASSQFGGLYGYTF. Here the CDR3 DNA reads TGTGCCAGCAGCCAATTCGGGGGTTTATATGGCTACACCTTC.

This clone was observed a handful of times. The rearrangement links TRBV12-5 to TRBJ2-5; D is possibly TRBD2 (5 bases). V gave up 8 bases and J gave up 3 bases, with 10 bases separating them. Germline CDR1 reads LGHNT; CDR2 reads FRNRAP. CDR3 size: 12 residues. This chain's CDR3 is CASSGTEETQYF. DNA of the CDR3: TGTGCTAGTAGCGGTACAGAAGAGACCCAGTACTTC.

J is TRBJ1-6 and V is TRBV9; unclear D gene. Germline V gene data show CDR1 as SGDLS and CDR2 as YYNGEE. Trimming pared 0 bases from V and 4 bases from J, leaving 11 bases between. This CDR3 has 16 residues. This CDR3 reads CASSVGPRNYNSPLHF. The CDR3 bases are TGTGCCAGCAGCGTAGGCCCGCGGAATTATAATTCACCCCTCCACTTT.

The chain couples TRBV15 to TRBJ2-2; possible D gene TRBD1, 6 bases. Germline V gene data show CDR1 as LNHNV and CDR2 as YYDKDF (reference sequence). V lost 5 bases and J lost 2, with 15 bases in between. The CDR3 is 16 amino acids. The CDR3 DNA reads TGTGCCACCAGCTCCGTGGACAGAGATAACACCGGGGAGCTGTTTTTT. Its protein product is CATSSVDRDNTGELFF.